What follows is one T cell receptor beta chain and its context. Its matching antigen is unknown. Here immunoSEQ multiplex PCR was the method, and the copy in TCRdb shows in-frame clones only, minus some. The sample contains about 90,000 clones, about 94% of which appear only once. The V end lost 5 bases, the J end lost 3 bases, and 13 bases lay between the germline ends. The CDR3 has 14 amino acids. Germline V CDR1 and CDR2: SNHLY, FYNNEI. This sample is part of a study of graft-versus-host responses after intestinal transplantation. The chain recombines TRBV2 with TRBJ1-1; possibly TRBD1 for D (5 bases). The receptor comes from a human donor who was the organ donor for an intestinal transplant. Sequences were derived from unstimulated CD4+ T cells sorted from spleen or lymph node cells, sampled before transplant. This CDR3 reads CASSLEGRDTEAFF. DNA for the CDR3: TGTGCCAGCAGTCTGGAGGGGCGTGACACTGAAGCTTTCTTT.